This T cell receptor beta chain originates from a study of a mutant IDH1 vaccine in newly diagnosed glioma. Data came from immunoSEQ multiplex PCR; TCRdb stores just in-frame clones and leaves some out. The sample records about 33,000 clones, approximately 86% being singletons. Germline V gives CDR1 SQVTM, CDR2 ANQGSEA. The CDR3 consists of 12 residues. Germline trimming cut 6 bases from V and 5 bases from J; bases unmatched to any gene: 4. Time point denoted: baseline, week 1 (first vaccination visit). Treatment of the sample: pre-vaccination baseline after standard-of-care therapy. The chain is built from TRBV29-1 and TRBJ1-1; 9 positions match TRBD1. The specimen comprised PBMCs, sampled from a glioma patient treated with radiotherapy, temozolomide or both. The TCR comes from a woman in her 40s with glioma. CDR3 in amino acids: CSVDRGTTEAFF. The CDR3 DNA reads as TGCAGCGTGGACAGGGGAACAACTGAAGCTTTCTTT.